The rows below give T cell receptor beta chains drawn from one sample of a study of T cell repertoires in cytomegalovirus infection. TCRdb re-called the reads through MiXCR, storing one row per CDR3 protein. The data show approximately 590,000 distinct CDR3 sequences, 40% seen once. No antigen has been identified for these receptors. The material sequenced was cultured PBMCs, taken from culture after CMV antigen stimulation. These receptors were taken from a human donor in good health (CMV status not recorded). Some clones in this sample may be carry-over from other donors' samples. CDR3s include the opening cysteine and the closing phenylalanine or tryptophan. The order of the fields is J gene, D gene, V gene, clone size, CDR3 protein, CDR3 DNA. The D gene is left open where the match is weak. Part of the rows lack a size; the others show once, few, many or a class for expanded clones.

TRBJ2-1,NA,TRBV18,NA,CASSIATGYNEQFF,TGTGCCAGCTCCATCGCGACAGGTTACAATGAGCAGTTCTTC
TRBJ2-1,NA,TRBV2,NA,CASRGEPGTLSYNEQFF,TGTGCCAGCAGGGGCGAGCCCGGGACACTCTCCTACAATGAGCAGTTCTTC
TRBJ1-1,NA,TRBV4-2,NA,CASSQDGGGWNTEAFF,TGTGCCAGCAGCCAAGACGGCGGGGGGTGGAACACTGAAGCTTTCTTT
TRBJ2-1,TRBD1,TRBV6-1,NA,CASPVPGQGGNEQFF,TGTGCCAGTCCCGTACCGGGACAGGGGGGGAATGAGCAGTTCTTC
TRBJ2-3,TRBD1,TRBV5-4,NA,CASSWSGQTDTQYF,TGTGCCAGCAGCTGGTCGGGACAGACAGATACGCAGTATTTT
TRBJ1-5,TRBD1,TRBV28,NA,CASSSTAGTGVYSNQPQHF,TGTGCCAGCAGTTCCACCGCCGGGACAGGAGTTTATAGCAATCAGCCCCAGCATTTT
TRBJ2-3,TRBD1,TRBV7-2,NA,CASSLAGQFTDTQYF,TGTGCCAGCAGCTTAGCGGGACAGTTCACAGATACGCAGTATTTT
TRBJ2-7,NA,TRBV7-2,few,CASSQAAYEQYF,TGTGCCAGCAGCCAAGCGGCCTACGAGCAGTACTTC
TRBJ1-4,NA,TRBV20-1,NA,CSSGRTNEKLFF,TGCAGTTCAGGGCGCACTAATGAAAAACTGTTTTTT
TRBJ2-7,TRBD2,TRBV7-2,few,CASSFQGLAVYEQYF,TGTGCCAGCAGCTTTCAGGGACTAGCGGTTTACGAGCAGTACTTC
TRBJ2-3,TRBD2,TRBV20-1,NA,CSARGAAGGPTDTQYF,TGCAGTGCTAGAGGCGCGGCGGGAGGCCCAACAGATACGCAGTATTTT
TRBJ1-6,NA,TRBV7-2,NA,CASSLLRTNSPLHF,TGTGCCAGCAGCTTACTGAGGACTAATTCACCCCTCCACTTT
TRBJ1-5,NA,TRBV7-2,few,CASSFTGNNQPQHF,TGTGCCAGCAGCTTCACAGGGAACAATCAGCCCCAGCATTTT
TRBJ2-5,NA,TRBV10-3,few,CAIRGSRDGETQYF,TGTGCCATCAGGGGCTCTCGGGATGGGGAGACCCAGTACTTC
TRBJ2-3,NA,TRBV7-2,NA,CASSLAPWRTDTQYF,TGTGCCAGCAGCTTAGCCCCCTGGCGCACAGATACGCAGTATTTT
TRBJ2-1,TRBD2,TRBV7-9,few,CASRLAGEHNEQFF,TGTGCCAGCAGACTAGCGGGGGAACACAATGAGCAGTTCTTC
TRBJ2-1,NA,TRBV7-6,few,CASSPDFTSVNEQFF,TGTGCCAGCAGTCCGGACTTCACCTCAGTCAATGAGCAGTTCTTC
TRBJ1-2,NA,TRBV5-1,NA,CASSLAEGLGGYTF,TGCGCCAGCAGCTTGGCCGAGGGACTGGGCGGCTACACCTTC
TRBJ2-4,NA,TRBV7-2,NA,CASSTSLFKTGLAKNIQYF,TGTGCCAGCAGCACCAGCTTGTTCAAAACGGGTCTAGCCAAAAACATTCAGTACTTC